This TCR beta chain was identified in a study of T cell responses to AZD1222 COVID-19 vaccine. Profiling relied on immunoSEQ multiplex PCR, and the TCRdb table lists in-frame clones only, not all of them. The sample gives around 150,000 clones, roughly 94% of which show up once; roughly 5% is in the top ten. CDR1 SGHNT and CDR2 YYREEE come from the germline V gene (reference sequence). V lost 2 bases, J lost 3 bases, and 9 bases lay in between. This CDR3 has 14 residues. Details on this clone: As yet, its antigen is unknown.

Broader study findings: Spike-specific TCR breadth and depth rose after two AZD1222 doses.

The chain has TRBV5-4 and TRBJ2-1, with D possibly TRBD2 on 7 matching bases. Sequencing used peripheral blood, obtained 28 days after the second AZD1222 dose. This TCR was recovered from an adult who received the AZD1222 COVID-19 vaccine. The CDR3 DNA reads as TGTGCCAGCAGCTTCGGGGGGCTCTACAATGAGCAGTTCTTC. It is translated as CASSFGGLYNEQFF.